The rows below give T cell receptor beta chains drawn from one sample of a study of cytomegalovirus exposure and HLA in healthy donors. The data were produced by immunoSEQ multiplex PCR, yet TCRdb's version contains in-frame clones alone and is incomplete. The sample carries about 190,000 clones, 80% to 85% recorded once. Sequencing was done on a sample of PBMCs. Source of these receptors: a woman aged 40 to 50 in good health and CMV-seronegative. Each CDR3 is given with its conserved first and last residue. Fields, in order: D gene, clone size, J gene, V gene, CDR3 DNA, CDR3 protein. D genes are given only for firm matches. Some rows have no size entry. The others give once, few or many, or a class for an expanded clone.

- | - | TRBJ2-7 | TRBV9 | TGTGCCAGCCCCTCGGGTGGCCGCTGTAGCGTATCGCAGAACGAGCAGTACTTC | CASPSGGRCSVSQNEQYF
TRBD2 | - | TRBJ2-3 | TRBV2 | TGTGCCAGCAGGATGGCTAGCGGGAGGGAAACAGATACGCAGTATTTT | CASRMASGRETDTQYF
TRBD1 | once | TRBJ2-5 | TRBV7-2 | TGTGCCAGCAGCTTAGGGGACAGGGGGCGTAGAGAGACCCAGTACTTC | CASSLGDRGRRETQYF
- | few | TRBJ1-3 | TRBV9 | TGTGCCAGCAGCGTAGATCCGGGTTACTCTGGAAACACCATATATTTT | CASSVDPGYSGNTIYF
TRBD1 | - | TRBJ2-2 | TRBV19 | TGTGCCACCCAACCGGGACAGGCCTTCGGGGAGCTGTTTTTT | CATQPGQAFGELFF
- | - | TRBJ1-1 | TRBV9 | TGTGCCAGCAGCCAGGGTACCAACACTGAAGCTTTCTTT | CASSQGTNTEAFF
TRBD2 | - | TRBJ2-2 | TRBV5-1 | TGCGCCAGCAGCTCGGACGGGGGGACCGGGGAGCTGTTTTTT | CASSSDGGTGELFF
TRBD2 | - | TRBJ2-1 | TRBV11-3 | TGTGCCAGCAGCTTAGTTGGCTCTAGCGGGAGTCAATCGGGTAATGAGCAGTTCTTC | CASSLVGSSGSQSGNEQFF
TRBD1 | - | TRBJ1-3 | TRBV27 | TGTGCCAGCAGTACAGGGGTTGAAAACACCATATATTTT | CASSTGVENTIYF
- | - | TRBJ2-7 | TRBV12-5 | TGTGCTAGTGGTTTGGTACTAGCAGGGTTGGGCTCCTACGAGCAGTACTTC | CASGLVLAGLGSYEQYF
TRBD2 | - | TRBJ2-3 | TRBV15 | TGTGCCACCAGTGCCACCCGCGGGAGCGTCACAGATACGCAGTATTTT | CATSATRGSVTDTQYF
TRBD2 | - | TRBJ2-7 | TRBV19 | TGTGCCAGTAATAGCGGGAGGAGTCCCTACGAGCAGTACTTC | CASNSGRSPYEQYF
- | once | TRBJ1-4 | TRBV5-6 | TGTGCCAGCAGCTCATCCGGGACACATAGTAGTAATGAAAAACTGTTTTTT | CASSSSGTHSSNEKLFF
- | - | TRBJ1-5 | TRBV4-3 | TGCGCCAGCAGCCAAGAGCGGATATATCAGCCCCAGCATTTT | CASSQERIYQPQHF
- | - | TRBJ1-2 | TRBV2 | TGTGCCAGCTATCCTCGGGATTCGGGGGGCTACACCTTC | CASYPRDSGGYTF
- | - | TRBJ1-2 | TRBV6-6 | TGTGCCAGCTTAGCCAGAGATAACTATGGCTACACCTTC | CASLARDNYGYTF